These T cell receptor beta chains were read from a single sample in a study of shared clonotypes between healthy human individuals. Using immunoSEQ multiplex PCR, the repertoire was profiled, and TCRdb retains in-frame clones only, with some absent. The sample records roughly 1,100,000 clones, roughly 80% being singletons. Sample: memory CD4+ T cells sorted from blood. These receptors all come from a young man in good health. The CDR3 runs from the conserved cysteine through the conserved F or W. Each record gives: V gene, D gene, clone size, J gene, CDR3 DNA, CDR3 protein. D genes are given only for firm matches. The listing skips clone size in some rows; elsewhere it reads once, few, many or a size class.

V: TRBV27; D: TRBD2; size: .; J: TRBJ2-7; DNA: TGTGCCAGCAGTTTAAAGCGGGAAGTCTACGAGCAGTACTTC; CDR3: CASSLKREVYEQYF
V: TRBV19; D: .; size: .; J: TRBJ2-7; DNA: TGTGCCAGCTCGAAAGTTGGGACCGACCCTACCTACGAGCAGTACTTC; CDR3: CASSKVGTDPTYEQYF
V: TRBV6-1; D: .; size: .; J: TRBJ2-5; DNA: TGTGCCAGCAGCACCAGGGTTGGAGAGACCCAGTACTTC; CDR3: CASSTRVGETQYF
V: TRBV11-2; D: .; size: .; J: TRBJ2-1; DNA: TGTGCCAGCAGCCGCAGGGATAATGAGCAGTTCTTC; CDR3: CASSRRDNEQFF
V: TRBV27; D: .; size: .; J: TRBJ2-2; DNA: TGTGCCAGCAGTTTAGAGAGATTGGGCGACACGGGGGAGCTGTTTTTT; CDR3: CASSLERLGDTGELFF
V: TRBV13; D: .; size: .; J: TRBJ1-2; DNA: TGTGCCAGCAGCTCTGGGACGTTTAACTATGGCTACACCTTC; CDR3: CASSSGTFNYGYTF
V: TRBV27; D: TRBD2; size: .; J: TRBJ2-1; DNA: TGTGCCAGCAGTTCCTCGGGACTAGCGGGGCGTCGTAAGGATGAGCAGTTCTTC; CDR3: CASSSSGLAGRRKDEQFF
V: TRBV14; D: .; size: few; J: TRBJ1-1; DNA: TGTGCCAGCAGCCAGGGGTGGAACACTGAAGCTTTCTTT; CDR3: CASSQGWNTEAFF
V: TRBV6-1; D: .; size: .; J: TRBJ1-5; DNA: TGTGCCAGCAGACTTAGGTTCGTCGGCAATCAGCCCCAGCATTTT; CDR3: CASRLRFVGNQPQHF
V: TRBV27; D: .; size: .; J: TRBJ1-1; DNA: TGTGCCAGCAGTCTACATCAGGGGACTGAAGCTTTCTTT; CDR3: CASSLHQGTEAFF
V: TRBV5-1; D: .; size: .; J: TRBJ2-1; DNA: TGCGCCAGCAGCCTGATGACAGGGACTCACGATGAGCAGTTCTTC; CDR3: CASSLMTGTHDEQFF
V: TRBV6-1; D: TRBD1; size: .; J: TRBJ1-6; DNA: TGTGCCAGCAGTGACACAGGGGGCAGGTATAATTCACCCCTCCACTTT; CDR3: CASSDTGGRYNSPLHF
V: TRBV7-2; D: .; size: .; J: TRBJ1-5; DNA: TGTGCCAGCAGCCCATCCGGGGCAGGGCAGCCCCAGCATTTT; CDR3: CASSPSGAGQPQHF
V: TRBV11-2; D: TRBD1; size: .; J: TRBJ1-6; DNA: TGTGCCAGCAACGGACAGGGGGCAGGATCACCCCTCCACTTT; CDR3: CASNGQGAGSPLHF
V: TRBV19; D: TRBD1; size: .; J: TRBJ1-1; DNA: TGTGCCAGTATTGGACAGGGGGAAGGTACTGAAGCTTTCTTT; CDR3: CASIGQGEGTEAFF
V: TRBV19; D: TRBD1; size: .; J: TRBJ1-2; DNA: TGTGCCAGTAGGCCGTCGACAGGGGGCTCTGGCTACACCTTC; CDR3: CASRPSTGGSGYTF
V: TRBV5-1; D: TRBD1; size: few; J: TRBJ1-1; DNA: TGCGCCAGCAGCGTGGACAGGTTTACTGAAGCTTTCTTT; CDR3: CASSVDRFTEAFF
V: TRBV5-1; D: TRBD2; size: many; J: TRBJ2-3; DNA: TGCGCCAGCAGCATTTGGACTAGAGGCACAGATACGCAGTATTTT; CDR3: CASSIWTRGTDTQYF
V: TRBV10-3; D: .; size: .; J: TRBJ1-4; DNA: TGTGCCATCAGTGCCGGACAGTTTAATGAAAAACTGTTTTTT; CDR3: CAISAGQFNEKLFF